The 23 T cell receptor beta chains below all came from one sample that was sequenced in a study of T cells in Graves' hyperthyroidism and ophthalmopathy. From RNA transcripts, TCR beta CDR3 regions were amplified. With the HTBI primer set, the TCR CDR3 went through a first round of RT-PCR. TCRdb recomputed calls from the multiplex PCR reads with MiXCR, one row per CDR3 protein. The sample contains a few hundred thousand distinct CDR3 sequences, 46% of which appear only once. Specimen: peripheral blood or thyroid tissue (not recorded which). Receptors originate from a woman younger than 35 with Graves' hyperthyroidism.

The J gene is TRBJ1-2, the V gene TRBV25-1, with D perhaps TRBD1 (5 bases). The CDR3 length is 14 residues. Trimming left V 8 bases short and J 3 bases short, with 16 bases between. Germline-derived CDR1 and CDR2 are MGHDK and SYGVNS. The CDR3 loop is CASGSSTGDYGYTF. In nucleotides, the CDR3 is TGTGCCAGCGGCTCCTCGACGGGGGACTATGGCTACACCTTC.

The rearrangement links TRBV11-1 to TRBJ1-2; D is possibly TRBD1 (6 bases). Germline loops: CDR1 SGHAT, CDR2 FQDESV (reference sequence). V was cut by 4 bases and J by 4 bases, with 25 bases left in between. This CDR3 has 18 residues. The CDR3 DNA sequence: TGTGCCAGCAGCTCAGTTTCGGCGTTGGACAGTCTGAGCTATGGCTACACCTTC. As protein: CASSSVSALDSLSYGYTF.

The table lists this clonotype with many counts. The rearrangement links TRBV2 to TRBJ2-7, with TRBD1 matching over 9 bases. The J segment lost 2 bases and the V segment lost 9 bases, leaving 8 bases of the junction unmatched. The CDR3 extends over 14 amino acids. Germline V gives CDR1 SNHLY, CDR2 FYNNEI. The DNA of the CDR3 is TGTGCCAGTAGTCCGGGACAGGGACCCTACGAGCAGTACTTC. It specifies CASSPGQGPYEQYF. The whole variable domain, filled in from reference TRBV2 and TRBJ2-7, reads EPEVTQTPSHQVTQMGQEVILRCVPISNHLYFYWYRQILGQKVEFLVSFYNNEISEKSEIFDDQFSVERPDGSNFTLKIRSTKLEDSAMYFCASSPGQGPYEQYFGPGTRLTVT.

This rearrangement joins TRBV2 to TRBJ1-6; D is perhaps TRBD1 (6 bases). V shed 6 bases and J shed 4 bases, with 13 bases lying between them. Germline V gene sequence: CDR1 SNHLY, CDR2 FYNNEI. This CDR3 has 15 amino acids. The CDR3 is CASRGRDIYNSPLHF. The DNA for the CDR3 is TGTGCCAGCAGGGGCAGGGACATATATAATTCACCCCTCCACTTT.

This clonotype has only a few counts. The gene calls are TRBV5-8 and TRBJ2-5; possible D gene TRBD2, 6 bases. Germline CDR1 is SGHTS and CDR2 is YDEGEE. V was trimmed by 4 bases and J by 0 bases, leaving 13 bases between them. The CDR3 is made up of 15 amino acids. The CDR3 here is CASSLGLLYQETQYF. The CDR3 DNA reads as TGTGCCAGCAGCCTGGGACTCCTCTACCAAGAGACCCAGTACTTC. The full variable domain, completed using reference TRBV5-8 and TRBJ2-5, is EAGVTQSPTHLIKTRGQQATLRCSPISGHTSVYWYQQALGLGLQFLLWYDEGEERNRGNFPPRFSGRQFPNYSSELNVNALELEDSALYLCASSLGLLYQETQYFGPGTRLLVL.

About this clonotype itself: The junction departs from the called germline gene at one end, perhaps through a read error. The chain employs TRBV5-1 and TRBJ2-7; weak D call: TRBD1 (6 bases). The CDR3 covers 15 residues. The germline V gene encodes CDR1 SGHRS and CDR2 YFSETQ. The CDR3 sequence is CASSLGATVSYEQYF. In DNA form, the CDR3 reads TGCGCCAGCAGTTTGGGGGCGACAGTCTCCTACGAGCAGTACTTC.

The chain uses TRBV25-1 and TRBJ1-2; 8 bases fit TRBD1. From germline, CDR1 is MGHDK and CDR2 SYGVNS. The junction had 16 bases not matched to a gene; V was cut back by 0 bases and J by 4 bases. This CDR3 is 19 amino acids long. CDR3: CASSEYLGVDGGTGYGYTF. The CDR3 DNA follows: TGTGCCAGCAGTGAATATTTGGGAGTGGACGGCGGGACAGGCTATGGCTACACCTTC.

V gene TRBV24-1 combines with J gene TRBJ1-1; possible D gene TRBD1, 5 bases. CDR3 length: 14 residues. Germline values: CDR1 KGHDR, CDR2 SFDVKD. V was shortened by 4 bases and J by 5 bases, with 13 bases between the two germline ends. The CDR3 region is CATSESRVGTEAFF. For the CDR3, the DNA is TGTGCCACCAGTGAGTCCAGGGTCGGAACTGAAGCTTTCTTT.

The sample holds many counts of this clonotype. The chain is built from TRBV7-9 and TRBJ2-5; D not certain. Looked up from germline, CDR1 is SEHNR and CDR2 is FQNEAQ (reference sequence). The CDR3 is 13 amino acids. V lost 1 base and J lost 6, with 9 bases in between. The CDR3 is CASSLEGTQTQYF. The CDR3 bases are TGTGCCAGCAGCTTAGAAGGCACCCAGACCCAGTACTTC.

This clonotype is a singleton in its sample. The V call is TRBV25-1, the J call TRBJ1-6; D not resolved. The CDR3 is 16 residues long. V was shortened by 4 bases and J by 5 bases, with 15 bases between the two germline ends. Per the germline V gene, CDR1 is MGHDK and CDR2 is SYGVNS. The CDR3 DNA is TGTGCCAGCAGTGGGGGAGGCAGCCAAGATAATTCACCCCTCCACTTT. This codes for CASSGGGSQDNSPLHF.

The chain joins TRBV14 to TRBJ1-1; TRBD1 might be the D (5 bases). The germline V gene has CDR1 SGHDN and CDR2 FVKESK. CDR3 length equals 14 residues. Trimming took off 5 bases at V and 1 base at J, with 11 bases between the two ends. This CDR3 reads CASSADGQNTEAFF. The CDR3 DNA is TGTGCCAGCAGCGCAGATGGACAGAACACTGAAGCTTTCTTT. The full variable domain, in which reference TRBV14 and TRBJ1-1 provide the parts outside the CDR3, is EAGVTQFPSHSVIEKGQTVTLRCDPISGHDNLYWYRRVMGKEIKFLLHFVKESKQDESGMPNNRFLAERTGGTYSTLKVQPAELEDSGVYFCASSADGQNTEAFFGQGTRLTVV.

As to this clonotype: This clone may be a read error of a much larger clone one base away. The chain has TRBV2 and TRBJ1-3; no clear D. CDR1 and CDR2 (germline): SNHLY, FYNNEI. This CDR3 comprises 14 residues. Trimming took off 6 bases at V and 3 bases at J, with 12 bases between the two ends. CDR3 bases: TGTGCCAGCAGGGCGAATGAGTTTGGAAACACCATATATTTT. Amino acids: CASRANEFGNTIYF.

This clonotype showed up just a few times. The chain is built from TRBV9 and TRBJ2-6; D is ambiguous. V was clipped by 1 base and J by 1 base, with 12 bases between them. The CDR3 covers 17 residues. Germline V gene data show CDR1 as SGDLS and CDR2 as YYNGEE. The CDR3: CASSVRPQTSGANVLTF. Written as DNA, the CDR3 is TGTGCCAGCAGCGTACGGCCCCAGACTTCTGGGGCCAACGTCCTGACTTTC.

This sequence joins TRBV7-9 and TRBJ2-2, with TRBD2 matching 9 bases. The V segment lost 5 bases and the J segment 6 bases; nucleotides outside the gene matches: 7. From germline, CDR1 is SEHNR and CDR2 FQNEAQ (reference sequence). This CDR3 is 15 amino acids long. The CDR3 loop reads CASSLLAGFSGELFF. The CDR3 DNA reads as TGTGCCAGCAGCCTTCTAGCGGGGTTCTCCGGGGAGCTGTTTTTT. Based on the CDR3 plus reference TRBV7-9 and TRBJ2-2, the full variable domain is DTGVSQNPRHKITKRGQNVTFRCDPISEHNRLYWYRQTLGQGPEFLTYFQNEAQLEKSRLLSDRFSAERPKGSFSTLEIQRTEQGDSAMYLCASSLLAGFSGELFFGEGSRLTVL.

Ten or more counts support this clonotype. This sequence joins TRBV7-8 and TRBJ1-5, with D possibly TRBD1 on 6 matching bases. CDR1 and CDR2 from the germline V gene are SGHVS and FQNEAQ. Trimming took off 5 bases at V and 2 bases at J, with 10 bases between the two ends. This CDR3 contains 14 residues. CDR3 nucleotide sequence: TGTGCCAGCAGCATACAGGGAGGCAATCAGCCCCAGCATTTT. This gives the protein CASSIQGGNQPQHF. The whole variable domain, filled in from reference TRBV7-8 and TRBJ1-5, reads GAGVSQSPRYKVAKRGQDVALRCDPISGHVSLFWYQQALGQGPEFLTYFQNEAQLDKSGLPSDRFFAERPEGSVSTLKIQRTQQEDSAVYLCASSIQGGNQPQHFGDGTRLSIL.

The V gene is TRBV5-1, the J gene TRBJ2-5; D is possibly TRBD1 or TRBD2 (5 bases each). Trimming removed 0 bases from V and 5 bases from J, with 14 bases in between. This CDR3 spans 15 amino acids. Germline CDR1 is SGHRS and CDR2 is YFSETQ. The CDR3 DNA reads as TGCGCCAGCAGCTTGGACAGGCTCGGCGGGGAGACCCAGTACTTC. Amino acid sequence: CASSLDRLGGETQYF. The full variable domain, with the rest looked up from reference TRBV5-1 and TRBJ2-5, is KAGVTQTPRYLIKTRGQQVTLSCSPISGHRSVSWYQQTPGQGLQFLFEYFSETQRNKGNFPGRFSGRQFSNSRSEMNVSTLELGDSALYLCASSLDRLGGETQYFGPGTRLLVL.

The rearrangement uses TRBV7-2 and TRBJ1-1, with a weak D call TRBD1 (5 bases). Trimming left V 5 bases short and J 11 bases short, with 21 bases between. The CDR3 loop spans 14 amino acids. Looked up from germline, CDR1 is SGHTA and CDR2 is FQGNSA. DNA of the CDR3: TGTGCCAGCAGCCGAATCAGGGTTTTGGCTTCGGCTTTCTTT. Protein product: CASSRIRVLASAFF.

V gene TRBV7-2 combines with J gene TRBJ2-7; D possibly matches TRBD1 or TRBD2 (5 bases each). Germline V CDR1 and CDR2: SGHTA, FQGNSA. The CDR3 loop spans 15 amino acids. Trimming removed 5 bases from V and 3 bases from J, with 17 bases in between. Here the CDR3 reads CASSRTRDGNYEQYF. For the CDR3, the DNA is TGTGCCAGCAGCCGCACCCGGGACGGCAACTACGAGCAGTACTTC. Looking up the rest from reference TRBV7-2 and TRBJ2-7 gives the full variable domain: GAGVSQSPSNKVTEKGKDVELRCDPISGHTALYWYRQSLGQGLEFLIYFQGNSAPDKSGLPSDRFSAERTGGSVSTLTIQRTQQEDSAVYLCASSRTRDGNYEQYFGPGTRLTVT.

V is TRBV5-8 and J is TRBJ1-2; 9 bases are a match to TRBD1. V lost 4 bases and J lost 8; bases outside the gene matches: 6. Germline CDR1 SGHTS, CDR2 YDEGEE. CDR3 length: 13 residues. The chain's CDR3 is CASSPWTGEGYTF. The CDR3 DNA sequence: TGTGCCAGCAGCCCCTGGACAGGGGAAGGCTACACCTTC. Together with reference TRBV5-8 and TRBJ1-2, the CDR3 gives the full variable domain: EAGVTQSPTHLIKTRGQQATLRCSPISGHTSVYWYQQALGLGLQFLLWYDEGEERNRGNFPPRFSGRQFPNYSSELNVNALELEDSALYLCASSPWTGEGYTFGSGTRLTVV.

This clonotype showed up just once. The chain combines TRBV20-1 with TRBJ2-7; a possible D gene is TRBD2 (5 bases). Looked up from germline, CDR1 is DFQATT and CDR2 is SNEGSKA (reference sequence). CDR3 length: 15 amino acids. With 3 bases removed from V and 4 bases from J, the gap between germline ends came to 19 bases. In nucleotides, the CDR3 is TGCAGTGCTAGCGGCCAGCGGACCATGGGGTACGAGCAGTACTTC. Its translation: CSASGQRTMGYEQYF.

A note on this clonotype: One end of the junction does not line up with germline, which may come from a read error. The chain recombines TRBV5-6 with TRBJ2-5; D unresolved. The CDR3 is made up of 13 amino acids. In germline, CDR1 is SGHDT, CDR2 YYEEEE. The CDR3 nucleotides read TGTGCCAGCAGTTTGGCAGCTCAAGAGACCCAGTACTTC. Protein sequence: CASSLAAQETQYF.

With regard to this clonotype: An end of the junction differs from the germline gene, which may be a read error. The J gene is TRBJ2-7, the V gene TRBV7-9; 11 bases align to TRBD2. The CDR3 extends over 15 amino acids. The germline CDR1 and CDR2 sequences are SEHNR and FQNEAQ (reference sequence). CDR3 residues: CASSQPGLAEYEQYF. CDR3 DNA sequence: TGCGCCAGCAGCCAACCGGGACTAGCGGAATACGAGCAGTACTTC.

This clonotype was counted at least ten times. One end of the junction varies from germline; a read error may be responsible. The CDR3 DNA reads as TGTGCCAGCAGCCTAGCGGGTGTTCACGAGCAGTACTTC. Its protein is CASSLAGVHEQYF. V gene TRBV7-8 combines with J gene TRBJ2-7; TRBD2 aligns across 8 bases. The V gene's germline CDR1 is SGHVS and CDR2 FQNEAQ. The CDR3 sequence is 13 residues long. The full variable domain, rest sourced from reference TRBV7-8 and TRBJ2-7, is GAGVSQSPRYKVAKRGQDVALRCDPISGHVSLFWYQQALGQGPEFLTYFQNEAQLDKSGLPSDRFFAERPEGSVSTLKIQRTQQEDSAVYLCASSLAGVHEQYFGPGTRLTVT.